These 24 T cell receptor beta chains originate from one sample sequenced in a study of blood T cell repertoires in COVID-19. Assay used: immunoSEQ multiplex PCR; TCRdb lists only in-frame clones, some missing. Here the sample spans roughly 400,000 clones, 88% being singletons. The specimen was PBMCs or T cells enriched from blood (not recorded which). All receptors come from a woman in her 40s with acute COVID-19.

The chain carries TRBV5-1 and TRBJ1-1, with 7 bases lining up with TRBD1. V trimming: 4 bases; J trimming: 2 bases; junction bases outside the gene matches: 5. CDR3 length: 14 residues. The germline gives CDR1 SGHRS, CDR2 YFSETQ. The CDR3 reads CASSKGTVNTEAFF. The CDR3 nucleotides read TGCGCCAGCAGCAAAGGGACAGTCAACACTGAAGCTTTCTTT.

This clone occurred many times. This chain links TRBV10-1 with TRBJ1-1; perhaps TRBD1 as D (5 bases). The germline gives CDR1 WNHNN, CDR2 SYGVQD (reference sequence). There are 13 residues in the CDR3. The germline V and J ends were trimmed by 5 bases and 6 bases, with 13 bases remaining between them. The CDR3 sequence: CASSPQVFAEAFF. For the CDR3, the DNA is TGCGCCAGCAGTCCACAGGTCTTCGCTGAAGCTTTCTTT.

J is TRBJ1-4 and V is TRBV7-9; 10 bases line up with TRBD1. Germline V lookup: CDR1 SEHNR, CDR2 FQNEAQ (reference sequence). Losses at the gene ends were 5 bases for V and 6 bases for J; bases not matched to a gene: 9. The length of the CDR3 is 16 residues. The CDR3 here is CASSRASGTGDEKLFF. In nucleotides, the CDR3 is TGTGCCAGCAGCCGAGCCTCCGGGACAGGGGATGAAAAACTGTTTTTT.

The chain employs TRBV6-5 and TRBJ1-4; no firm D call. CDR1 MNHEY and CDR2 SVGAGI come from the germline V gene. The CDR3 spans 15 residues. The V gene lost 2 bases and the J gene lost 8 bases, with 15 bases spanning the gap. CDR3 sequence reads: CASSYGRQGREKLFF. In DNA form, the CDR3 reads TGTGCCAGCAGTTACGGGAGGCAAGGTCGCGAAAAACTGTTTTTT.

The DNA for the CDR3 is TGTGCCAGCAGCTTAGCGGGGGGGCGAAAACTGTTTTTT. It encodes CASSLAGGRKLFF. The gene calls are TRBV7-9 and TRBJ1-4; tentatively, D is TRBD1 (6 bases). This CDR3 is built from 13 residues. V lost 0 bases to trimming and J lost 10 bases, with 9 bases between them. The germline V gene has CDR1 SEHNR and CDR2 FQNEAQ (reference sequence).

V is TRBV24-1 and J is TRBJ2-1; 9 bases map to TRBD1. Germline loops: CDR1 KGHDR, CDR2 SFDVKD. The CDR3 has 11 residues. V shed 10 bases and J 6 bases; nucleotides not matched to a gene: 0. CDR3 amino acids: CATGQGNEQFF. Here the CDR3 DNA reads TGTGCCACGGGACAGGGCAATGAGCAGTTCTTC.

About this clone itself: Other DNA variants within this sample encode the same CDR3. The chain is built from TRBV5-1 and TRBJ1-6; TRBD1 matches at 7 bases. The V gene end was trimmed by 0 bases and the J gene end by 9 bases; junction bases not matched to a gene: 3. Germline CDR1 and CDR2: SGHRS and YFSETQ. CDR3 size: 14 residues. The CDR3 region has the DNA TGCGCCAGCAGCTTGGGACAGGGCGGTTCACCCCTCCACTTT. This encodes CASSLGQGGSPLHF.

The J gene is TRBJ1-1, the V gene TRBV19; D is unresolved. V lost 4 bases to trimming and J lost 1 base, with 7 bases between them. CDR1 is LNHDA, CDR2 SQIVND, per germline (reference sequence). The CDR3 length is 13 residues. CDR3 residues: CASSTWANTEAFF. The CDR3 DNA reads as TGTGCCAGTAGTACTTGGGCGAACACTGAAGCTTTCTTT.

The chain has TRBV10-1 and TRBJ2-2; 8 bases match TRBD2. The germline V gene encodes CDR1 WNHNN and CDR2 SYGVQD (reference sequence). The trim removed 3 bases at V and 2 bases at J, leaving 5 bases unmatched. The CDR3 loop spans 16 amino acids. CDR3 amino acids: CASSDWSGGNTGELFF. CDR3 DNA: TGCGCCAGCAGTGACTGGAGCGGGGGTAACACCGGGGAGCTGTTTTTT.

The chain carries TRBV4-1 and TRBJ1-3, with D hard to call. V was trimmed by 4 bases and J by 3 bases, leaving 16 bases between them. CDR1 and CDR2 (germline): MGHRA, YSYEKL. The CDR3 sequence is 16 residues long. The CDR3 region is CASSPLLGQVGNTIYF. As DNA, the CDR3 is TGCGCCAGCAGCCCCCTATTGGGCCAGGTTGGAAACACCATATATTTT.

V usage is TRBV3-1 (or the pseudogene TRBV3-2) and J usage is TRBJ1-1, with 11 bases identical to TRBD1. This CDR3 is 14 amino acids long. The J segment lost 4 bases and the V segment lost 5 bases, leaving 3 bases of the junction unmatched. Looked up from germline, CDR1 is LGHDT and CDR2 is YNNKEL (reference sequence). The CDR3 region is CASSSGTGGTEAFF. The DNA for the CDR3 is TGTGCCAGCAGCTCCGGGACAGGGGGCACTGAAGCTTTCTTT.

The V call is TRBV11-2, the J call TRBJ2-5, with D maybe TRBD2 (5 bases). Germline values: CDR1 SGHAT, CDR2 FQNNGV. The CDR3 sequence is 13 residues long. The V end lost 5 bases, the J end lost 5 bases, and 12 bases lay between the germline ends. The CDR3 sequence is CASSPGVAETQYF. DNA of the CDR3: TGTGCCAGCAGCCCCGGGGTAGCCGAGACCCAGTACTTC.

V is TRBV6-5 and J is TRBJ2-5, with 7 nucleotides matching TRBD2. Germline V gene lookup returns CDR1 MNHEY and CDR2 SVGAGI. The junction had 7 bases not matched to a gene; V was cut back by 7 bases and J by 5 bases. The CDR3 length is 13 residues. The chain's CDR3 is CASTLSGAETQYF. The CDR3 nucleotides read TGTGCCAGCACCTTAAGCGGGGCCGAGACCCAGTACTTC.

The chain joins TRBV5-1 to TRBJ1-3; maybe TRBD1 (6 bases). CDR1 and CDR2 from the germline V gene are SGHRS and YFSETQ. This CDR3 contains 16 residues. Trimming pared 0 bases from V and 4 bases from J, leaving 14 bases between. CDR3 region: CASSLGDTISGNTIYF. The CDR3 DNA sequence: TGCGCCAGCAGCTTGGGGGACACAATCTCCGGAAACACCATATATTTT.

The rearrangement joins TRBV21-1 to TRBJ1-5. TRBV21-1 is marked as a pseudogene. There are 16 residues in the CDR3. CDR3 in amino acids: CASSKASTIGNQPQHF. In DNA form, the CDR3 reads TGTGCCAGCAGCAAAGCTTCAACGATAGGCAATCAGCCCCAGCATTTT.

This clone came up a few times. Other DNA sequences in the same sample also yield this CDR3. V and J are TRBV5-1 and TRBJ1-1; D not certain. V shed 2 bases and J shed 3 bases, with 8 bases lying between them. Germline CDR1 SGHRS, CDR2 YFSETQ. The CDR3 is 13 residues long. The chain's CDR3 is CASSLSRDTEAFF. The CDR3 bases are TGCGCCAGCAGCTTAAGTAGAGACACTGAAGCTTTCTTT.

The chain employs TRBV29-1 and TRBJ1-1; the D gene is possibly TRBD1 (5 bases). V lost 5 bases, J lost 5 bases, and 18 bases lay in between. The CDR3 is made up of 14 amino acids. Germline V gene sequence: CDR1 SQVTM, CDR2 ANQGSEA. CDR3 nucleotides: TGCAGCGTTCCCTCCCCCACAGGTTGGACTGAAGCTTTCTTT. This encodes CSVPSPTGWTEAFF.

Only a few counts were recorded for this clone. The chain links TRBV6-5 to TRBJ1-5; TRBD1 is a possible D gene (6 bases). V lost 7 bases and J lost 8, with 18 bases in between. There are 14 residues in the CDR3. The germline V gene encodes CDR1 MNHEY and CDR2 SVGAGI. CDR3 sequence reads: CASITTGSSKPQHF. Written as DNA, the CDR3 is TGTGCCAGCATTACTACAGGGAGTAGCAAGCCCCAGCATTTT.

A note on this clone: The same CDR3 also results from other DNA sequences found in this sample. This rearrangement joins TRBV3-1 (or the pseudogene TRBV3-2) to TRBJ2-7, with unresolved D. Germline CDR1 LGHDT, CDR2 YNNKEL (reference sequence). The V and J ends lost 4 bases and 1 base respectively, with 2 bases between them. There are 11 residues in the CDR3. The CDR3 loop reads CASSLSYEQYF. The DNA for the CDR3 is TGTGCCAGCAGCCTATCCTACGAGCAGTACTTC.

V and J are TRBV5-1 and TRBJ2-3; 7 bases fit TRBD2. Germline V lookup: CDR1 SGHRS, CDR2 YFSETQ. J gave up 6 bases and V 0 bases, and 7 bases lay outside the gene matches. CDR3 length: 15 amino acids. The CDR3 is CASSLEINGRDTQYF. CDR3 sequence (DNA): TGCGCCAGCAGCTTGGAAATAAACGGGAGGGATACGCAGTATTTT.

The chain recombines TRBV18 with TRBJ1-3, with a possible D match to TRBD1 (5 bases). Trimming left V 2 bases short and J 4 bases short, with 15 bases between. From germline, CDR1 is KGHSH and CDR2 LQKENI. The CDR3 is 16 amino acids. CDR3 region: CASSPGAGHSGNTIYF. CDR3 bases: TGTGCCAGCTCACCAGGGGCAGGTCACTCCGGAAACACCATATATTTT.

For the CDR3, the DNA is TGTGCCAGTAGTATCAACAGGGGGCTCCCAGTGAGGACCATGAACACTGAAGCTTTCTTT. It specifies CASSINRGLPVRTMNTEAFF. This rearrangement joins TRBV19 to TRBJ1-1, with 9 bases fitting TRBD1. Losses at the gene ends were 3 bases for V and 0 bases for J; bases not matched to a gene: 17. Germline CDR1 LNHDA, CDR2 SQIVND (reference sequence). The CDR3 is made up of 20 amino acids.

This clone has only a few counts. The chain joins TRBV6-5 to TRBJ1-4, with 8 bases matching TRBD1. CDR1 and CDR2 from the germline V gene are MNHEY and SVGAGI. CDR3 length: 14 amino acids. Trimming cost V 7 bases and J 8 bases; bases outside gene matches: 9. The CDR3 DNA reads as TGTGCCAGCACCCTGGACAGGGTGTTAGAAAAACTGTTTTTT. Amino acids: CASTLDRVLEKLFF.

The rearrangement joins TRBV4-2 to TRBJ1-6; 9 bases align to TRBD1. The CDR3 length is 15 residues. V was clipped by 2 bases and J by 5 bases; unmatched bases: 1. CDR1 is LGHNA, CDR2 YNFKEQ, per germline. The CDR3 DNA follows: TGTGCCAGCAGCCAACGACAGGGGGATAATTCACCCCTCCACTTT. Protein: CASSQRQGDNSPLHF.